The present T cell receptor (beta chain) was sequenced within a study of cytomegalovirus exposure and HLA in healthy donors. As concerns this clone: An end of the junction does not agree with germline; a read error may underlie this.

Germline lookup yields CDR1 SEHNR and CDR2 FQNEAQ (reference sequence). CDR3 length equals 13 residues. A multiplex PCR was run with 60 Vbeta primers and 13 Jbeta primers. Only in-frame clones appear in the TCRdb table, and some are missing; sequencing was by immunoSEQ multiplex PCR. The sample records about 140,000 clones, about 83% being singletons. This receptor was obtained from a young woman in good health and CMV-seronegative. Material: PBMCs. This rearrangement joins TRBV7-9 to TRBJ2-7; D gene uncertain. The CDR3 loop is CSSSLVGPYEQYF. DNA of the CDR3: TGTTCCAGCAGCTTAGTCGGTCCCTACGAGCAGTACTTC.